The 28 T cell receptor beta chains presented below share a single source sample, sequenced in a study of Ad26.COV2.S vaccination and SARS-CoV-2 variants. TCRdb's copy holds only in-frame clones and misses some; the assay was immunoSEQ multiplex PCR. The sample consists of over 400,000 clones, less than 95% of them appearing once. Regarding treatment: approximately 18 received Ad26.COV2.S at low or high dose, single or two shots; several received placebo; per-sample allocation not given. Specimen acquisition occurred on day 63 following the initial vaccine or placebo injection. Sequencing used peripheral blood, obtained in a trial of Ad26.COV2.S vaccine versus placebo. These TCRs come from a person between 18 and 60 years old who received the Ad26.COV2.S COVID-19 vaccine or a placebo.

This clone was seen only a few times. The genes are TRBV7-2 and TRBJ1-5; the match to TRBD1 covers 7 bases. CDR1 and CDR2 from the germline V gene are SGHTA and FQGNSA. Unmatched junction bases numbered 11, after V lost 5 bases and J lost 7 bases. This CDR3 is built from 15 residues. The CDR3 DNA sequence: TGTGCCAGCAGCCTGGCCCCGGGACAGTTCCAGCCCCAGCATTTT. Protein product: CASSLAPGQFQPQHF.

The J gene is TRBJ2-7, the V gene TRBV6-4; 7 positions agree with TRBD2. From germline, CDR1 is MRHNA and CDR2 SNTAGT. There are 19 residues in the CDR3. The junction had 22 bases not matched to a gene; V was cut back by 4 bases and J by 4 bases. CDR3 DNA: TGTGCCAGCAGTGGTACGGCCGGGACGGTCATTCTAGCGGATTACGAGCAGTACTTC. It encodes CASSGTAGTVILADYEQYF.

The CDR3 is CSATAGELFF. The CDR3 nucleotides read TGCAGCGCGACGGCCGGGGAGCTGTTTTTT. The rearrangement joins TRBV29-1 to TRBJ2-2; D is uncertain. Germline CDR1 and CDR2: SQVTM and ANQGSEA. Between the trimmed V and J ends, which lost 7 bases and 6 bases, there was a span of 6 bases. The CDR3 has 10 residues.

This clone came up once. J is TRBJ2-2 and V is TRBV20-1; TRBD2 aligns across 7 bases. Germline CDR1 DFQATT, CDR2 SNEGSKA (reference sequence). The J segment lost 0 bases and the V segment lost 3 bases, leaving 7 bases of the junction unmatched. The CDR3 contains 16 residues. CDR3 loop: CSASDSTSANTGELFF. The CDR3 DNA reads as TGCAGTGCTAGTGATTCCACTAGCGCGAACACCGGGGAGCTGTTTTTT.

J is TRBJ2-7 and V is TRBV12-3 or TRBV12-4; either TRBD1 or TRBD2 may fit D (5 bases each). CDR3 size: 12 residues. V lost 3 bases and J 3 bases, leaving 6 bases between the germline ends. The CDR3 sequence is CASSLGDYEQYF. The CDR3 region has the DNA TGTGCCAGCAGTTTGGGGGACTACGAGCAGTACTTC.

V usage is TRBV6-5 and J usage is TRBJ1-4; D not resolved. This CDR3 contains 15 residues. Trimming removed 6 bases at V and 0 bases at J, with 11 bases between. Germline V CDR1 and CDR2: MNHEY, SVGAGI. CDR3 sequence: CASRDSLATNEKLFF. The DNA of the CDR3 is TGTGCCAGCAGGGACTCACTAGCAACTAATGAAAAACTGTTTTTT.

The chain is built from TRBV7-2 and TRBJ2-3, with D unclear. V lost 5 bases, J lost 1 base, and 13 bases lay in between. Germline V CDR1 and CDR2: SGHTA, FQGNSA. This CDR3 is 15 amino acids long. DNA of the CDR3: TGTGCCAGCAGCCACCCGGCTGGGGGCACAGATACGCAGTATTTT. Protein sequence: CASSHPAGGTDTQYF.

The V gene is TRBV27, the J gene TRBJ2-1, with 10 positions matching TRBD2. CDR3 length equals 19 residues. CDR1 and CDR2 (germline): MNHEY, SMNVEV (reference sequence). After removal of 3 bases from V and 5 bases from J, the junction contained 16 bases not matched to a gene. The DNA for the CDR3 is TGTGCCAGCAGTTTTCTAGCGGGAGTTCCCGCCAATACGGACAATGAGCAGTTCTTC. Its translation is CASSFLAGVPANTDNEQFF.

V usage is TRBV6-1 and J usage is TRBJ1-4; D is undetermined. Germline-derived CDR1 and CDR2 are MNHNS and SASEGT. The CDR3 covers 16 residues. V lost 2 bases and J 2 bases, leaving 12 bases between the germline ends. The CDR3 loop is CASSEFQKVTNEKLFF. Here the CDR3 DNA reads TGTGCCAGCAGTGAATTTCAGAAGGTCACTAATGAAAAACTGTTTTTT.

The V call is TRBV30, the J call TRBJ2-6, with D perhaps TRBD2 (5 bases). Germline CDR1 GTSNPN, CDR2 SVGIG (reference sequence). The CDR3 runs 15 residues. V was pared by 3 bases and J by 0 bases, with 9 bases between. The CDR3 coding sequence is TGTGCCTGGAGCCTGGGGAGCTCTGGGGCCAACGTCCTGACTTTC. It specifies CAWSLGSSGANVLTF.

In this sample, this clone turned up once. The J gene is TRBJ2-2, the V gene TRBV28; no reliable D call. CDR1 and CDR2 from the germline V gene are MDHEN and SYDVKM. There are 16 residues in the CDR3. Trimming stripped 4 bases from V and 5 bases from J, with 17 bases between. DNA of the CDR3: TGTGCCAGCAGTTCCCCCCGCCGTGGCTTGACCGGGGAGCTGTTTTTT. Its protein product is CASSSPRRGLTGELFF.

This clone was recorded once. The CDR3 loop reads CASSRGSSAPYNEQFF. The DNA for the CDR3 is TGTGCCAGCAGCCGCGGGTCTAGCGCCCCCTACAATGAGCAGTTCTTC. The chain combines TRBV4-2 with TRBJ2-1; D possibly corresponds to TRBD2 (6 bases). Trimming removed 4 bases at V and 2 bases at J, with 15 bases between. The V gene's germline CDR1 is LGHNA and CDR2 YNFKEQ. CDR3 size: 16 residues.

J is TRBJ2-3 and V is TRBV18; 7 bases fit TRBD1. Germline CDR1 is KGHSH and CDR2 is LQKENI. The CDR3 sequence is 15 residues long. With 2 bases clipped from V and 8 bases from J, the junction kept 10 bases outside the gene matches. CDR3: CASSPGQADSITQYF. DNA for the CDR3: TGTGCCAGCTCACCAGGACAGGCGGATAGCATTACGCAGTATTTT. Supplemented by reference TRBV18 and TRBJ2-3, the full variable domain reads NAGVMQNPRHLVRRRGQEARLRCSPMKGHSHVYWYRQLPEEGLKFMVYLQKENIIDESGMPKERFSAEFPKEGPSILRIQQVVRGDSAAYFCASSPGQADSITQYFGPGTRLTVL.

The rearrangement links TRBV19 to TRBJ1-5, with 9 bases identical to TRBD1. CDR1 is LNHDA, CDR2 SQIVND, per germline (reference sequence). The CDR3 extends over 17 amino acids. With 1 base clipped from V and 7 bases from J, the junction kept 11 bases outside the gene matches. CDR3 bases: TGTGCCAGTAGTATAGCCCCCGACCGGGACAGGGCCCAGCCCCAGCATTTT. Translated: CASSIAPDRDRAQPQHF.

There are many counts of this clone. The CDR3, as DNA: TGTGCCAGCAGCGTAGACGGTGGCTTCCGGGAGCAGTACTTC. It is translated as CASSVDGGFREQYF. The J gene is TRBJ2-7, the V gene TRBV9; the D is unclear. Germline V lookup: CDR1 SGDLS, CDR2 YYNGEE. Trimming removed 0 bases at V and 7 bases at J, with 14 bases between. CDR3 length equals 14 residues.

The chain uses TRBV7-2 and TRBJ2-7; 11 bases align to TRBD2. Trimming cost V 0 bases and J 4 bases; bases outside gene matches: 8. The germline V gene encodes CDR1 SGHTA and CDR2 FQGNSA. The CDR3 length is 17 residues. The CDR3 spells CASSLALSGRAWYEQYF. In DNA form, the CDR3 reads TGTGCCAGCAGCTTAGCGCTTAGCGGGAGGGCCTGGTACGAGCAGTACTTC.

The chain carries TRBV7-2 and TRBJ2-3; D gene unclear. Germline V gene lookup returns CDR1 SGHTA and CDR2 FQGNSA. Trimming shortened V by 1 base and J by 5 bases, and 13 bases separated the two germline ends. CDR3 size: 15 residues. Here the CDR3 DNA reads TGTGCCAGCAGCTTAGGAGGCGCTTGGGGAGATACGCAGTATTTT. Its translation: CASSLGGAWGDTQYF.

The gene calls are TRBV20-1 and TRBJ2-1, with 8 bases fitting TRBD2. The CDR3 covers 15 residues. V dropped 3 bases and J dropped 8; count of bases not matched to a gene: 12. The germline V gene encodes CDR1 DFQATT and CDR2 SNEGSKA (reference sequence). CDR3: CSASRPGRARDEQFF. CDR3 sequence (DNA): TGCAGTGCTAGTCGGCCCGGGAGGGCCCGGGATGAGCAGTTCTTC.

The CDR3 sequence is CSVAGSDTEAFF. CDR3 nucleotides: TGCAGCGTTGCTGGATCCGACACTGAAGCTTTCTTT. The chain recombines TRBV29-1 with TRBJ1-1; D is unclear. Trimming removed 4 bases from V and 3 bases from J, with 9 bases in between. Germline V gene sequence: CDR1 SQVTM, CDR2 ANQGSEA. This CDR3 has 12 amino acids.

This clone is a singleton in its sample. V is TRBV7-3 and J is TRBJ2-1, with 7 bases identical to TRBD2. The V and J ends lost 6 bases and 0 bases, in that order; junction bases with no gene match: 11. The germline gives CDR1 SGHTA, CDR2 FQGTGA. The CDR3 is 17 amino acids. CDR3 region: CASSPIAGKSSYNEQFF. DNA for the CDR3: TGTGCCAGCAGTCCTATAGCGGGTAAAAGCTCCTACAATGAGCAGTTCTTC.

In its sample, this clone was seen once. The V gene is TRBV7-2, the J gene TRBJ1-1; D uncertain. CDR1 and CDR2 from the germline V gene are SGHTA and FQGNSA. This CDR3 contains 19 residues. V lost 4 bases to trimming and J lost 1 base, with 25 bases between them. CDR3 nucleotide sequence: TGTGCCAGCAGCTCAGCAAGGGCCGGGGTGCCAGGTCAGAACACTGAAGCTTTCTTT. Its translation is CASSSARAGVPGQNTEAFF. Variable domain in full (rest from reference TRBV7-2 and TRBJ1-1): GAGVSQSPSNKVTEKGKDVELRCDPISGHTALYWYRQSLGQGLEFLIYFQGNSAPDKSGLPSDRFSAERTGGSVSTLTIQRTQQEDSAVYLCASSSARAGVPGQNTEAFFGQGTRLTVV.

The genes are TRBV2 and TRBJ2-1; 8 bases map to TRBD2. The CDR3 consists of 14 residues. The V segment lost 4 bases and the J segment 8 bases; nucleotides outside the gene matches: 7. Germline values: CDR1 SNHLY, CDR2 FYNNEI. DNA for the CDR3: TGTGCCAGCAGTGTTATTAGCGGGAATGATGAGCAGTTCTTC. This sequence encodes CASSVISGNDEQFF.

The rearrangement links TRBV13 to TRBJ2-5, with 9 bases lining up with TRBD1. The J segment lost 5 bases and the V segment lost 4 bases, leaving 11 bases of the junction unmatched. This CDR3 has 16 residues. Germline assignment: CDR1 PRHDT and CDR2 FYEKMQ (reference sequence). In DNA, the CDR3 is TGTGCCAGCAGCTGGACCGGGACAGGGTCGAAGGAGACCCAGTACTTC. Its protein is CASSWTGTGSKETQYF.

The chain carries TRBV19 and TRBJ2-1, with 12 nucleotides matching TRBD2. CDR3 length: 17 amino acids. Losses at the gene ends were 7 bases for V and 1 base for J; bases not matched to a gene: 8. The germline CDR1 and CDR2 sequences are LNHDA and SQIVND (reference sequence). The CDR3 bases are TGTGCCAGTAAGGTAGGGCTAGCGGGAGGGTCCTACAATGAGCAGTTCTTC. Translated: CASKVGLAGGSYNEQFF.

The CDR3 here is CASKWGNQPQHF. The CDR3, as DNA: TGTGCCAGCAAATGGGGCAATCAGCCCCAGCATTTT. The chain carries TRBV28 and TRBJ1-5; D gene unclear. The CDR3 totals 12 residues. Trimming took 7 bases from V and 2 from J, leaving 6 bases between them. The germline gives CDR1 MDHEN, CDR2 SYDVKM.

This clone was recorded a few times. V and J are TRBV29-1 and TRBJ2-1, with 9 nucleotides matching TRBD2. From germline, CDR1 is SQVTM and CDR2 ANQGSEA. Unmatched junction bases numbered 5, after V lost 3 bases and J lost 2 bases. The CDR3 extends over 15 amino acids. The CDR3 is CSVDAGGITYNEQFF. CDR3 in DNA: TGCAGCGTTGACGCGGGAGGGATCACCTACAATGAGCAGTTCTTC.

The chain uses TRBV5-4 and TRBJ1-1, with D tentatively TRBD1 (5 bases). Per germline, CDR1 SGHNT and CDR2 YYREEE (reference sequence). With 4 bases removed from V and 1 base from J, the gap between germline ends came to 11 bases. This CDR3 has 14 amino acids. In nucleotides, the CDR3 is TGTGCCAGCAGCAGTGACAGTTGGAACACTGAAGCTTTCTTT. Amino acid sequence: CASSSDSWNTEAFF.

The V call is TRBV20-1, the J call TRBJ2-1; 7 bases are a match to TRBD2. With 3 bases clipped from V and 4 bases from J, the junction kept 6 bases outside the gene matches. Germline V gene sequence: CDR1 DFQATT, CDR2 SNEGSKA (reference sequence). The CDR3 extends over 14 amino acids. The CDR3: CSASGASGYNEQFF. The DNA for the CDR3 is TGCAGTGCTAGTGGGGCTAGCGGATACAATGAGCAGTTCTTC.